This TCR beta chain was recorded in a study of blood T cell repertoires in COVID-19. TCRdb's table, derived via immunoSEQ multiplex PCR, lists solely in-frame clones and lacks some. Among about 150,000 clones, around 84% were seen once, and the ten largest hold around 5.4%. J was trimmed by 6 bases and V by 4 bases; bases with no gene match: 4. CDR3 length equals 13 residues. Germline V gene sequence: CDR1 SGHNT, CDR2 YYREEE (reference sequence). The sequencing sample was made of PBMCs or T cells enriched from blood (not recorded which). The sequence derives from a woman aged 45 to 65 who had been exposed to COVID-19. V is TRBV5-4 and J is TRBJ2-7; 10 bases fit TRBD1. The chain's CDR3 is CASSLDRGREQYF. CDR3 DNA sequence: TGTGCCAGCAGCCTCGACAGGGGGCGCGAGCAGTACTTC.